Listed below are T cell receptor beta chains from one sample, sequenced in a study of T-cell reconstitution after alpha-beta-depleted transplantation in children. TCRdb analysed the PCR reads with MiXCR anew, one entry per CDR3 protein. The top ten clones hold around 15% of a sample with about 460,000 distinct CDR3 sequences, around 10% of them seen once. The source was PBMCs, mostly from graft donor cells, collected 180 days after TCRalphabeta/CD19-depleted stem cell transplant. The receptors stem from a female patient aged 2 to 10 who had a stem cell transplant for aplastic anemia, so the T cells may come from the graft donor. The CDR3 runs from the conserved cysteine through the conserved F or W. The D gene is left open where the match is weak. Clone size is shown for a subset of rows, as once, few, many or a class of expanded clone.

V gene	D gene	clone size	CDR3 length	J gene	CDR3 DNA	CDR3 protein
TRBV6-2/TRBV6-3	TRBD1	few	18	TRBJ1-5	TGTGCCAGCAGTTACTCGATCGGACAGGGGTCGGGCAATCAGCCCCAGCATTTT	CASSYSIGQGSGNQPQHF
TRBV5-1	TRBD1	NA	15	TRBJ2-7	TGCGCCAGCAGCTTAGGGACAGGGGGACTCTACGAGCAGTACTTC	CASSLGTGGLYEQYF
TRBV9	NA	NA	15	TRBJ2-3	TGTGCCAGCAGCGTAGCGGCGACCTCGTACGATACGCAGTATTTT	CASSVAATSYDTQYF
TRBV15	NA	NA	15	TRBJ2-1	TGTGCCACCAGCAGAGATCGGCGGGACGGGAATGAGCAGTTCTTC	CATSRDRRDGNEQFF
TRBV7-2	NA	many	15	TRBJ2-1	TGTGCCAGCAGCATACCAGCGGTAATCTACAATGAGCAGTTCTTC	CASSIPAVIYNEQFF
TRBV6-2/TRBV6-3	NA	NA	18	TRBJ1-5	TGTGCCAGCAGTTTCAACCAACTCGCATGGAAGGACAATCAGCCCCAGCATTTT	CASSFNQLAWKDNQPQHF
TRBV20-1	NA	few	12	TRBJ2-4	TGCAGTGCTAGGTGGGGGGCAGACATTCAGTACTTC	CSARWGADIQYF
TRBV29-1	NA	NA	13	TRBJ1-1	TGCAGCGTTGAAAGGGCCAGTTACACTGAAGCTTTCTTT	CSVERASYTEAFF
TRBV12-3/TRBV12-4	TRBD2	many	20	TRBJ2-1	TGTGCCAGCAGTTTAGCCATCTTTAAGCTAGCGGATTCCCCTCTCAATGAGCAGTTCTTC	CASSLAIFKLADSPLNEQFF
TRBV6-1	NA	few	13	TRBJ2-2	TGTGCCAGCAGAAGGACAGAGACGAGGGAGCTGTTTTTT	CASRRTETRELFF
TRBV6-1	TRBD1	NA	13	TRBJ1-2	TGTGCCAGCAGTCGACAGGGGTACTATGGCTACACCTTC	CASSRQGYYGYTF
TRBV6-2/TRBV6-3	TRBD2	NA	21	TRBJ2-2	TGTGCCAGCAGTTACAGTGCCTGGCTAGCGGGAGATAGGGGCTGGTCCGGGGAGCTGTTTTTT	CASSYSAWLAGDRGWSGELFF
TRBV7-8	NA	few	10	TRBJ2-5	TGTGCCAGCAGCCCCGAGACCCAGTACTTC	CASSPETQYF
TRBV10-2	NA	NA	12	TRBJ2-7	TGCGCCACTTACAGGGACGGCCACGAGCAGTACTTC	CATYRDGHEQYF
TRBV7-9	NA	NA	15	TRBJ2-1	TGTGCCAGCACCTTGCTTGGCGGGTCCTACAATGAGCAGTTCTTC	CASTLLGGSYNEQFF
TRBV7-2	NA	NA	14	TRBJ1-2	TGTGCCAGCAGCCTAAGGGTTATCAACTATGGCTACACCTTC	CASSLRVINYGYTF
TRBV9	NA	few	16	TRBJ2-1	TGTGCCAGCAGCGTAACATTGGACGGAGCCTACAATGAGCAGTTCTTC	CASSVTLDGAYNEQFF
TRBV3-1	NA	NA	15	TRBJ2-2	TGTGCCAGCAGCCGGGGGGGGCAGGACACCGGGGAGCTGTTTTTT	CASSRGGQDTGELFF
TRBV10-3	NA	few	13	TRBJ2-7	TGTGCCATCAGTACCGCGACTTTGTACGAGCAGTACTTC	CAISTATLYEQYF
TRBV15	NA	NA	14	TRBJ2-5	TGTGCCACCAGCAGAGGACGGGAGTTGGAGACCCAGTACTTC	CATSRGRELETQYF
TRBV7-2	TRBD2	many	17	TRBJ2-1	TGTGCCAGCAGCTTAGGGACTAGCGGGAGGTACTACAATGAGCAGTTCTTC	CASSLGTSGRYYNEQFF
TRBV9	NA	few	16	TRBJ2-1	TGTGCCAGCAGCGTAGGGGGTCTACGATCCTACAATGAGCAGTTCTTC	CASSVGGLRSYNEQFF
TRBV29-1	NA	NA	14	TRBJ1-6	TGCAGCGTTGAAGAGACAGAATTTTATTCACCCCTCCACTTT	CSVEETEFYSPLHF
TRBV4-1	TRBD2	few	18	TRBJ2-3	TGCGCCAGCAGCCAAGATGGGCTAGCGGGAGGGAGCACAGATACGCAGTATTTT	CASSQDGLAGGSTDTQYF
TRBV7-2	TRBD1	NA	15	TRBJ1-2	TGTGCCAGCAGCCCTACCGGGACAGGGATCTATGGCTACACCTTC	CASSPTGTGIYGYTF
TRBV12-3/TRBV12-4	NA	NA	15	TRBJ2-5	TGTGCCAGCAGTCGTATCAACCGACAGAAAGAGACCCAGTACTTC	CASSRINRQKETQYF
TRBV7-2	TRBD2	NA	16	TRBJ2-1	TGTGCCAGCAGCATACTCAGGGAGACTTGGGCTAGCGGTCGGTTCTTC	CASSILRETWASGRFF
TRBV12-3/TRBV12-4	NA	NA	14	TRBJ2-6	TGTGCCAGTAACCTGCCGGCAGGTTCCAACGTCCTGACTTTC	CASNLPAGSNVLTF